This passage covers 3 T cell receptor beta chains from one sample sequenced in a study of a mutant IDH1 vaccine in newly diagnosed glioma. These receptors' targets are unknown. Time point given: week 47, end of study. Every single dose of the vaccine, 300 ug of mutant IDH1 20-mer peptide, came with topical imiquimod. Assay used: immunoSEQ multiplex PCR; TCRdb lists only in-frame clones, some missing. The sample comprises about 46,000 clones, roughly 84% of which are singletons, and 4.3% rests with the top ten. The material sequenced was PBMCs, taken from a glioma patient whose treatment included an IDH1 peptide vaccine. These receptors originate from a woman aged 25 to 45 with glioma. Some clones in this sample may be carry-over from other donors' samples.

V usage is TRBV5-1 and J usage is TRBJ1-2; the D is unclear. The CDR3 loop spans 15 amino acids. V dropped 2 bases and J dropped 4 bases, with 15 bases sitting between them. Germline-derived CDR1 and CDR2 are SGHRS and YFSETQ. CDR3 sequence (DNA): TGCGCCAGCAGCTTCAGAGCAGATACTATCTATGGCTACACCTTC. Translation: CASSFRADTIYGYTF. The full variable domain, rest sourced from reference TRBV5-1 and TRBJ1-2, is KAGVTQTPRYLIKTRGQQVTLSCSPISGHRSVSWYQQTPGQGLQFLFEYFSETQRNKGNFPGRFSGRQFSNSRSEMNVSTLELGDSALYLCASSFRADTIYGYTFGSGTRLTVV.

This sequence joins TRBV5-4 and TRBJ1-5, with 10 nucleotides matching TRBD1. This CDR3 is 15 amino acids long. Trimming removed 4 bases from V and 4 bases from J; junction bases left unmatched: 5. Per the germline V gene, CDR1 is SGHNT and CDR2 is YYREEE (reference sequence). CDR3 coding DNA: TGTGCCAGCAGCATCGACAGGGGGCCAAATCAGCCCCAGCATTTT. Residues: CASSIDRGPNQPQHF.

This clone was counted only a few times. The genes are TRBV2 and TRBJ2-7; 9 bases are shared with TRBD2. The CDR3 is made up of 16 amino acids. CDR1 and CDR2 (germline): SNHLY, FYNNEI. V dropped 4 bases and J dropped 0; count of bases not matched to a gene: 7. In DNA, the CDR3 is TGTGCCAGCAGTGGAGGGCTAGCGGGACCCTCCTACGAGCAGTACTTC. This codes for CASSGGLAGPSYEQYF.